Ten or more counts support the clone carrying this T cell receptor beta chain. The antigen is unknown. The sample comes from a study of CD8 T cells in ankylosing spondylitis. Study results and limitations: Disease-linked clones had a CD8+ phenotype and relatively low frequency in peripheral blood. Apparently characteristic of ankylosing spondylitis blood was a TCR beta motif (about eight highly homologous variants).

A single record per CDR3 protein comes from TCRdb applying MiXCR to the 5' RACE reads. The sample includes about 130,000 distinct CDR3 sequences, around 9% of them seen just once. The TCR sequence derives from a male donor with ankylosing spondylitis or in good health (not recorded which). The source material was blood, either unsorted or a sorted T cell fraction (not recorded which).

CDR3 in DNA: TGCAGTGCGAACAGGGTTTACGACGAGCAGTACTTC. It encodes CSANRVYDEQYF. This rearrangement joins TRBV20-1 to TRBJ2-7, with D perhaps matching TRBD1 (6 bases). Trimming left V 6 bases short and J 5 bases short, with 14 bases between. This CDR3 comprises 12 residues. In germline, CDR1 is DFQATT, CDR2 SNEGSKA (reference sequence).